Presented here are 26 T cell receptor beta chains from one specimen sequenced in a study of T cells after yellow fever vaccination. TCRdb re-called the 5' RACE reads with MiXCR, one entry per CDR3 protein. This table has 90,000 to 150,000 distinct CDR3 sequences, about 6.8% appearing once. The material sequenced was CD4+ T cells sorted from PBMCs, taken about 49 days after the first yellow fever vaccination. The source of these receptors is a man aged 18 to 35 who received the YFV17D yellow fever vaccine.

This clonotype was detected many times. The chain recombines TRBV24-1 with TRBJ2-1; 9 bases are shared with TRBD2. Trimming at V came to 4 bases and at J to 2 bases, leaving 5 bases not matched to a gene. Germline loops: CDR1 KGHDR, CDR2 SFDVKD. CDR3 length equals 16 residues. Here the CDR3 DNA reads TGTGCCACCAGTGACCACCAGCGGGGGGCCTACAATGAGCAGTTCTTC. Its translation: CATSDHQRGAYNEQFF.

The table lists this clonotype with many counts. This chain joins TRBV12-3 or TRBV12-4 and TRBJ2-2, with D unclear. V was pared by 6 bases and J by 8 bases, with 10 bases between. The CDR3 has 12 residues. CDR3 in amino acids: CASSELPGELFF. The CDR3 DNA follows: TGTGCCAGCAGCGAACTTCCTGGGGAGCTGTTTTTT.

This clonotype was detected ten times or more. This chain connects TRBV28 to TRBJ1-5; D is possibly TRBD1 (6 bases). Germline assignment: CDR1 MDHEN and CDR2 SYDVKM. The CDR3 covers 12 residues. Trimming stripped 6 bases from V and 8 bases from J, with 11 bases between. CDR3 nucleotides: TGTGCCAGCAGGCCCCAGGGGAAGCCCCAGCATTTT. This encodes CASRPQGKPQHF.

This clonotype was picked up many times. The genes are TRBV7-3 and TRBJ2-3; D not certain. This CDR3 spans 13 amino acids. Germline assignment: CDR1 SGHTA and CDR2 FQGTGA. Trimming shortened V by 4 bases and J by 2 bases, and 7 bases separated the two germline ends. CDR3 residues: CASSYYYTDTQYF. DNA for the CDR3: TGTGCCAGCAGCTATTACTACACAGATACGCAGTATTTT.

This clonotype was found many times. This chain joins TRBV6-1 and TRBJ2-5; D perhaps matches TRBD1 (7 bases). Trimming shortened V by 7 bases and J by 4 bases, and 22 bases separated the two germline ends. The length of the CDR3 is 16 residues. Looked up from germline, CDR1 is MNHNS and CDR2 is SASEGT. CDR3 coding DNA: TGTGCCAGCAAAGTCGGGGGACAGCCTTGGGGAGAGACCCAGTACTTC. Translation: CASKVGGQPWGETQYF.

This clonotype was picked up many times. The rearrangement uses TRBV3-1 and TRBJ2-1; D remains ambiguous. Between the trimmed V and J ends, which lost 3 bases and 0 bases, there was a span of 12 bases. In germline, CDR1 is LGHDT, CDR2 YNNKEL (reference sequence). This CDR3 is 16 amino acids long. The CDR3 protein is CASSQVGASSYNEQFF. The CDR3 bases are TGTGCCAGCAGCCAGGTCGGAGCGAGCTCCTACAATGAGCAGTTCTTC.

The rearrangement links TRBV3-1 to TRBJ1-4; 11 bases are shared with TRBD1. V shed 5 bases, J shed 10 bases, and the junction held 15 bases outside the gene matches. The CDR3 contains 17 residues. Germline CDR1 LGHDT, CDR2 YNNKEL (reference sequence). CDR3 sequence reads: CASSKREDGTGGTKLFF. CDR3 nucleotides: TGTGCCAGCAGCAAAAGGGAGGACGGGACAGGGGGAACAAAACTGTTTTTT.

This chain links TRBV10-3 with TRBJ2-5; weak D call: TRBD1 (6 bases). This CDR3 is built from 13 residues. Between the trimmed V and J ends, which lost 6 bases and 2 bases, there was a span of 10 bases. CDR1 and CDR2 (germline): ENHRY, SYGVKD. The CDR3 DNA follows: TGTGCCATCAGCGGCCAGGGGCAAGAGACCCAGTACTTC. Amino acid sequence: CAISGQGQETQYF.

This clonotype was observed many times. The chain combines TRBV18 with TRBJ2-2; a weak D match, TRBD1 (6 bases). The CDR3 loop spans 16 amino acids. CDR1 is KGHSH and CDR2 is LQKENI in the germline V gene. Trimming removed 2 bases from V and 4 bases from J, with 14 bases in between. The CDR3 nucleotides are TGTGCCAGCTCACCATGGACAGAGGAAACCACCGGGGAGCTGTTTTTT. Amino acid sequence: CASSPWTEETTGELFF.

The V gene is TRBV20-1, the J gene TRBJ1-2; D gene uncertain. Germline V gene lookup returns CDR1 DFQATT and CDR2 SNEGSKA (reference sequence). The CDR3 extends over 12 amino acids. V lost 2 bases and J 3 bases, leaving 7 bases between the germline ends. The CDR3 loop reads CSARNGDYGYTF. CDR3 DNA sequence: TGCAGTGCTAGAAACGGGGACTATGGCTACACCTTC.

This clonotype was picked up many times. The chain couples TRBV12-3 or TRBV12-4 to TRBJ1-5, with a possible D match to TRBD1 (5 bases). This CDR3 contains 15 residues. Trimming stripped 0 bases from V and 7 bases from J, with 13 bases between. The CDR3 is CASSLASGGGQPQHF. The DNA for the CDR3 is TGTGCCAGCAGTTTAGCGTCGGGGGGTGGACAGCCCCAGCATTTT.

This clonotype has ten or more counts. The J gene is TRBJ2-3, the V gene TRBV15; D gene uncertain. The CDR3 has 11 residues. Trimming shortened V by 4 bases and J by 4 bases, and 3 bases separated the two germline ends. The V gene's germline CDR1 is LNHNV and CDR2 YYDKDF (reference sequence). The CDR3 here is CATSNPDTQYF. CDR3 bases: TGTGCCACCAGCAACCCAGATACGCAGTATTTT. The full variable domain, with the rest looked up from reference TRBV15 and TRBJ2-3, is DAMVIQNPRYQVTQFGKPVTLSCSQTLNHNVMYWYQQKSSQAPKLLFHYYDKDFNNEADTPDNFQSRRPNTSFCFLDIRSPGLGDTAMYLCATSNPDTQYFGPGTRLTVL.

The rearrangement links TRBV7-9 to TRBJ2-1; D may be TRBD2 (6 bases). Per the germline V gene, CDR1 is SEHNR and CDR2 is FQNEAQ (reference sequence). V was shortened by 4 bases and J by 8 bases, with 9 bases between the two germline ends. The CDR3 has 12 residues. CDR3 nucleotide sequence: TGTGCCAGCAGCTCTACGGGGGATGAGCAGTTCTTC. This encodes CASSSTGDEQFF.

In its sample, this clonotype was seen many times. This chain links TRBV4-1 with TRBJ2-3, with D perhaps matching TRBD2 (6 bases). Per germline, CDR1 MGHRA and CDR2 YSYEKL. V was pared by 0 bases and J by 2 bases, with 12 bases between. This CDR3 region has 16 residues. CDR3 DNA sequence: TGCGCCAGCAGCCAAGAGAGGGACTTGAACACAGATACGCAGTATTTT. Its translation is CASSQERDLNTDTQYF.

This clonotype has at least ten counts. V gene TRBV29-1 combines with J gene TRBJ2-1; 9 bases match TRBD1. V shed 7 bases, J shed 6 bases, and the junction held 4 bases outside the gene matches. Germline V lookup: CDR1 SQVTM, CDR2 ANQGSEA. The CDR3 length is 12 residues. CDR3 in amino acids: CSGDREGNEQFF. In nucleotides, the CDR3 is TGCAGCGGGGACAGGGAAGGCAATGAGCAGTTCTTC.

Turning to this clonotype: A much larger clonotype is one base distant, so this may be a read error. The rearrangement uses TRBV12-3 or TRBV12-4 and TRBJ2-7; possibly TRBD1 for D (6 bases). Trimming stripped 3 bases from V and 1 base from J, with 13 bases between. The CDR3 has 15 amino acids. The CDR3 is CASSLPAGDSYEQYF. In nucleotides, the CDR3 is TGTGCCAGCAGTTTGCCAGCAGGGGATTCCTACGAGCAGTACTTC.

This clonotype was seen ten or more times. The chain links TRBV11-2 to TRBJ2-3, with 15 nucleotides matching TRBD2. With V trimmed by 1 base and J by 4 bases, 6 bases remained unmatched. Germline values: CDR1 SGHAT, CDR2 FQNNGV. There are 18 residues in the CDR3. The CDR3 DNA reads as TGTGCCAGCAGCTTAGGGGCCGGGACTAGCGGGGGGCCAGATACGCAGTATTTT. This translates into CASSLGAGTSGGPDTQYF.

This clonotype has at least ten counts. V is TRBV12-3 or TRBV12-4 and J is TRBJ1-3; D is undetermined. CDR3 size: 11 residues. V gave up 7 bases and J gave up 1 base, with 2 bases separating them. The CDR3 is CASTSGNTIYF. The CDR3, as DNA: TGTGCCAGCACATCTGGAAACACCATATATTTT.

This clonotype was detected ten times or more. The genes are TRBV5-1 and TRBJ2-5; D may match TRBD1 or TRBD2 (5 bases each). CDR3 length: 15 amino acids. Trimming shortened V by 0 bases and J by 3 bases, and 12 bases separated the two germline ends. Germline CDR1 and CDR2: SGHRS and YFSETQ. As DNA, the CDR3 is TGCGCCAGCAGCTTGGCCGGGACGAGTGAAGAGACCCAGTACTTC. Translating gives CASSLAGTSEETQYF.

This clonotype has ten or more counts. The chain combines TRBV7-9 with TRBJ1-1; 8 bases line up with TRBD1. CDR1 is SEHNR and CDR2 is FQNEAQ in the germline V gene (reference sequence). Trimming at V came to 3 bases and at J to 3 bases, leaving 3 bases not matched to a gene. The CDR3 extends over 14 amino acids. The DNA of the CDR3 is TGTGCCAGCAGCTTTCAGGGGGCGGACACTGAAGCTTTCTTT. Protein sequence: CASSFQGADTEAFF.

V and J are TRBV19 and TRBJ1-5; TRBD1 matches at 8 bases. This CDR3 has 14 amino acids. V trimming: 5 bases; J trimming: 5 bases; junction bases outside the gene matches: 5. Germline-derived CDR1 and CDR2 are LNHDA and SQIVND (reference sequence). DNA of the CDR3: TGTGCCAGTAGTGGCAGGACAGGGTATCAGCCCCAGCATTTT. It yields the protein CASSGRTGYQPQHF.

A few counts support this clonotype. The chain recombines TRBV7-2 with TRBJ2-2, with D perhaps TRBD1 (7 bases). The germline CDR1 and CDR2 sequences are SGHTA and FQGNSA. The germline V and J ends were trimmed by 11 bases and 4 bases, with 20 bases remaining between them. CDR3 length: 15 residues. CDR3 in DNA: TGTGCCTCAAGTCAGGGGGGCGCGACCACCGGGGAGCTGTTTTTT. It specifies CASSQGGATTGELFF.

This chain connects TRBV7-9 to TRBJ2-5, with 14 bases that match TRBD2. The CDR3 totals 17 residues. Germline V gene data show CDR1 as SEHNR and CDR2 as FQNEAQ (reference sequence). J was trimmed by 5 bases and V by 5 bases; bases with no gene match: 10. For the CDR3, the DNA is TGTGCCAGCAGCCGTGGGACTAGCGGGAGAATGGACGAGACCCAGTACTTC. It is translated as CASSRGTSGRMDETQYF.

This clonotype was observed a single time. A single base separates this from a much larger clone, so it may be a read error. The chain employs TRBV7-2 and TRBJ2-7, with unresolved D. Per the germline V gene, CDR1 is SGHTA and CDR2 is FQGNSA. This CDR3 is 14 amino acids long. The V and J ends lost 4 bases and 2 bases respectively, with 12 bases between them. This CDR3 is CASSSETTPYEQYF. CDR3 nucleotides: TGTGCCAGCAGCTCAGAGACCACACCCTACGAGCAGTACTTC. The full variable domain, in which reference TRBV7-2 and TRBJ2-7 provide the parts outside the CDR3, is GAGVSQSPSNKVTEKGKDVELRCDPISGHTALYWYRQSLGQGLEFLIYFQGNSAPDKSGLPSDRFSAERTGGSVSTLTIQRTQQEDSAVYLCASSSETTPYEQYFGPGTRLTVT.

This clonotype was seen repeatedly, ten times or more. CDR3 region: CASSSPTGDPLDTQYF. CDR3 nucleotides: TGTGCCAGCAGCTCTCCGACAGGGGACCCGTTGGATACGCAGTATTTT. V is TRBV5-5 and J is TRBJ2-3; 8 bases are a match to TRBD1. Germline lookup yields CDR1 SGHKS and CDR2 YYEKEE (reference sequence). J gave up 6 bases and V 3 bases, and 12 bases lay outside the gene matches. The CDR3 contains 16 residues.

Only a few counts were recorded for this clonotype. The J gene is TRBJ2-5, the V gene TRBV20-1, with 8 bases aligning to TRBD2. The germline V gene has CDR1 DFQATT and CDR2 SNEGSKA (reference sequence). V trimming: 5 bases; J trimming: 0 bases; junction bases outside the gene matches: 8. The length of the CDR3 is 15 residues. The CDR3 here is CSAFSGGGYQETQYF. The CDR3 DNA follows: TGCAGTGCTTTTAGTGGCGGGGGGTACCAAGAGACCCAGTACTTC.